The next 12 T cell receptor beta chains were all read from a single sample in a study of cytomegalovirus exposure and HLA in healthy donors. The PCR had 60 Vbeta and 13 Jbeta primers. Clones were read by immunoSEQ multiplex PCR, and TCRdb kept only the in-frame ones, dropping some. The sample has 150,000 or so clones; roughly 80% are singletons. Sequenced: PBMCs. The source is a man younger than 35 in good health and CMV-seropositive.

The rearrangement joins TRBV7-2 to TRBJ2-1; 8 nucleotides line up with TRBD1. The CDR3 length is 15 residues. Per the germline V gene, CDR1 is SGHTA and CDR2 is FQGNSA. Trimming at V came to 2 bases and at J to 0 bases, leaving 0 bases not matched to a gene. In DNA form, the CDR3 reads TGTGCCAGCAGCTTAACAGGGGGCTCCTACAATGAGCAGTTCTTC. This gives the protein CASSLTGGSYNEQFF.

This sequence joins TRBV29-1 and TRBJ1-1; 9 bases align to TRBD1. This CDR3 is built from 14 residues. With V trimmed by 5 bases and J by 6 bases, 10 bases remained unmatched. Germline-derived CDR1 and CDR2 are SQVTM and ANQGSEA. The CDR3 sequence: CSVTPTGGISEAFF. The DNA of the CDR3 is TGCAGCGTTACCCCTACAGGGGGCATTTCTGAAGCTTTCTTT.

The chain has TRBV29-1 and TRBJ2-7; 7 bases line up with TRBD1. There are 15 residues in the CDR3. The germline V gene encodes CDR1 SQVTM and CDR2 ANQGSEA. The J segment lost 5 bases and the V segment lost 5 bases, leaving 15 bases of the junction unmatched. CDR3 nucleotide sequence: TGCAGCGTTAATACGGCCGAGGACAGGCAAAACGAGCAGTACTTC. It is translated as CSVNTAEDRQNEQYF.

This clone was counted between two and nine times. The J gene is TRBJ2-2, the V gene TRBV6-4; 8 bases agree with TRBD2. The CDR3 length is 13 residues. Losses at the gene ends were 5 bases for V and 4 bases for J; bases not matched to a gene: 0. Germline-derived CDR1 and CDR2 are MRHNA and SNTAGT. The CDR3: CASSSGSTGELFF. The CDR3 region has the DNA TGTGCCAGCAGTAGCGGGAGCACCGGGGAGCTGTTTTTT.

On this clone itself: The junction does not match germline at one end; this may be a read error. This chain joins TRBV6-5 and TRBJ1-1, with D unresolved. Germline V gene data show CDR1 as MNHEY and CDR2 as SVGAGI. CDR3 length equals 14 residues. CDR3 DNA sequence: TGTGCCATCAGTGAGGCCTCGGGGAACACTGAAGCTTTCTTT. Encoded protein: CAISEASGNTEAFF.

The V and J genes are TRBV9 and TRBJ2-1, with no clear D. In germline, CDR1 is SGDLS, CDR2 YYNGEE. The ends were cut back, 0 bases at V and 6 bases at J, with 10 bases in the middle. CDR3 length: 14 amino acids. CDR3: CASSVAGSGNEQFF. In nucleotides, the CDR3 is TGTGCCAGCAGCGTAGCTGGGTCAGGCAATGAGCAGTTCTTC.

A few counts support this clone. The chain couples TRBV28 to TRBJ1-4; D remains ambiguous. The CDR3 spans 15 residues. The V end lost 2 bases, the J end lost 8 bases, and 15 bases lay between the germline ends. CDR1 is MDHEN and CDR2 is SYDVKM in the germline V gene. CDR3 residues: CASSLSRWSGEKLFF. CDR3 DNA sequence: TGTGCCAGCAGTTTAAGTCGTTGGTCGGGGGAAAAACTGTTTTTT.

CDR3 in amino acids: CASSPVGTSGGHEQYF. As DNA, the CDR3 is TGTGCCAGCAGCCCAGTTGGGACTAGTGGGGGCCACGAGCAGTACTTC. This chain links TRBV5-6 with TRBJ2-7; 8 positions match TRBD2. V was pared by 4 bases and J by 5 bases, with 14 bases of the junction left unmatched. The CDR3 length is 16 residues. Germline CDR1 and CDR2: SGHDT and YYEEEE.

This clone has a single count. This chain connects TRBV25-1 to TRBJ2-3, with D tentatively TRBD2 (5 bases). CDR3 length equals 13 residues. Germline assignment: CDR1 MGHDK and CDR2 SYGVNS. The ends were cut back, 8 bases at V and 5 bases at J, with 14 bases in the middle. The CDR3 nucleotides are TGTGCCAGCTGGACGAATCGGGGAGATACGCAGTATTTT. It yields the protein CASWTNRGDTQYF.

As for this clone: The junction departs from the called germline gene at one end, perhaps through a read error. The V call is TRBV6-5, the J call TRBJ2-7; 10 bases agree with TRBD1. Germline-derived CDR1 and CDR2 are MNHEY and SVGAGI. The CDR3 sequence is 12 residues long. CDR3 sequence reads: CANRGCWDRGDF. In nucleotides, the CDR3 is TGTGCCAACAGGGGGTGTTGGGACAGGGGAGATTTC.

The rearrangement uses TRBV6-5 and TRBJ2-7, with TRBD1 matching over 9 bases. Germline CDR1 is MNHEY and CDR2 is SVGAGI. The ends lost 0 bases at V and 2 bases at J; junction bases unmatched: 2. CDR3 length equals 15 residues. CDR3 sequence reads: CASSYSGTGTYEQYF. CDR3 in DNA: TGTGCCAGCAGTTACTCCGGGACAGGGACCTACGAGCAGTACTTC.

The chain combines TRBV5-5 with TRBJ2-3, with 11 bases fitting TRBD1. J gave up 4 bases and V 0 bases, and 4 bases lay outside the gene matches. Germline V gene sequence: CDR1 SGHKS, CDR2 YYEKEE (reference sequence). CDR3 length: 16 residues. The CDR3 DNA reads TGTGCCAGCAGCTTGGCAGGGACAGGGGGAGCAGATACGCAGTATTTT. Amino acids: CASSLAGTGGADTQYF.